Sequencing of this T cell receptor (beta chain) was carried out in a study of metastatic and nonmetastatic thyroid tumors. Turning to the study itself: Across blood and tumor or nodule tissue, repertoires from malignant and benign thyroid patients were compared with one another.

Thyroid surgery took place with no prior treatment in any patient. Whole-study findings and limits: Compared with benign nodules, malignant thyroid tumors were reported to have significantly higher TCR beta diversity in both blood and tumor.

The authors' processing: CDR3 differences across clinicopathological groups were used to build a distant-metastasis classifier for papillary thyroid cancer. TCRdb re-analyzed the PCR reads through MiXCR. These V and J calls are TCRdb output, not the study's own analysis. This table holds fewer than 15,000 clones, under 25% found once. CDR3 length equals 15 residues. CDR1 is DFQATT and CDR2 is SNEGSKA in the germline V gene (reference sequence). Trimming took 0 bases from V and 6 from J; bases not matched to a gene: 6. To note about this clone: Its cognate antigen is unknown.

The gene calls are TRBV20-1 and TRBJ2-1; 9 bases align to TRBD2. The receptor was derived from a female donor with papillary thyroid cancer or a benign thyroid nodule (not recorded which). Some clones in this sample may be carry-over from other donors' samples. Specimen: adjacent normal tissue. Here the CDR3 DNA reads TGCAGTGCTAGAGATGGAGCGGGAGGTTTCAATGAGCAGTTCTTC. It codes for CSARDGAGGFNEQFF.